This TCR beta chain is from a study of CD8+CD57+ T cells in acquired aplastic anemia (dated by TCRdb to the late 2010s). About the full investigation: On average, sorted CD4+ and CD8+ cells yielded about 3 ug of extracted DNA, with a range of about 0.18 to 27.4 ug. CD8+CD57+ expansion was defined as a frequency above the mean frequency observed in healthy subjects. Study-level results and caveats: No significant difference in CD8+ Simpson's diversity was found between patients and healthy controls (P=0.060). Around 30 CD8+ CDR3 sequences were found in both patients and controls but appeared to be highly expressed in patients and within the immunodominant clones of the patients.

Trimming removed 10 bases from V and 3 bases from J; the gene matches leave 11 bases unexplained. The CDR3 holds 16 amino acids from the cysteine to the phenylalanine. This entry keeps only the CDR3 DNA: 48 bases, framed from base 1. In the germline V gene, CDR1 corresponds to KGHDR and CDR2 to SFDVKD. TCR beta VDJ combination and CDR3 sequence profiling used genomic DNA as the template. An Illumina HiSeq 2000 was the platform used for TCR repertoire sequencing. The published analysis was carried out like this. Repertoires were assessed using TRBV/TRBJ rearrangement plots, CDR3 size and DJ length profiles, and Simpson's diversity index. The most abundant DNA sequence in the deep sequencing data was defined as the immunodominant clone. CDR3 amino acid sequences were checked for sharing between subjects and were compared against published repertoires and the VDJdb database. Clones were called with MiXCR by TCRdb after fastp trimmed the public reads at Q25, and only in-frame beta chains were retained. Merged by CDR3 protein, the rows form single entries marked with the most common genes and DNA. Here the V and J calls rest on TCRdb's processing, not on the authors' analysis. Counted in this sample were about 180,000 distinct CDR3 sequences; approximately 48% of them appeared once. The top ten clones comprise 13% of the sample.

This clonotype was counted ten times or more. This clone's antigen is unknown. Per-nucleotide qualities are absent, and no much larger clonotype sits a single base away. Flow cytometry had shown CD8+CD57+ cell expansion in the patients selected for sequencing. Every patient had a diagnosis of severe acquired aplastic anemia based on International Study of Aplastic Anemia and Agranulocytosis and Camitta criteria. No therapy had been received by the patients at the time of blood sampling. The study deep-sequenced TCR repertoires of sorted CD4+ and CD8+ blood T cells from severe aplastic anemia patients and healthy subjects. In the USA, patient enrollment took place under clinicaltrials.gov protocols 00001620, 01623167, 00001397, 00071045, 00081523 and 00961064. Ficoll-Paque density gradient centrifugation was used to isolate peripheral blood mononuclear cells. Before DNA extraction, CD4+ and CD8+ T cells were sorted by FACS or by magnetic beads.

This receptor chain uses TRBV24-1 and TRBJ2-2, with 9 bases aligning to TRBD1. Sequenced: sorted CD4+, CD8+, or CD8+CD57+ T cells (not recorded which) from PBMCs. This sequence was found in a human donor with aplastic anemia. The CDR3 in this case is CATGTTGTGHTGELFF. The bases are TGTGCCACGGGGACAACCGGGACAGGGCACACCGGGGAGCTGTTTTTT.